The next 5 T cell receptor beta chains were all read from a single sample in a study of T cells in Graves' hyperthyroidism and ophthalmopathy. The TCR beta CDR3 regions underwent amplification using RNA transcripts as the source. First-round RT-PCR with HTBI primers amplified the TCR CDR3 region. TCRdb recomputed calls from the multiplex PCR reads with MiXCR, one row per CDR3 protein. Altogether around 360,000 distinct CDR3 sequences are present, 13% to 15% being singletons, with the ten largest covering under 25%. Sequencing used blood. The receptors originated from a woman in her sixties with Graves' ophthalmopathy.

This clonotype was detected ten times or more. The gene calls are TRBV5-1 and TRBJ2-7; D may be TRBD1 (5 bases). This CDR3 contains 14 residues. Germline V gives CDR1 SGHRS, CDR2 YFSETQ. V gave up 4 bases and J gave up 3 bases, with 14 bases separating them. The CDR3 DNA reads as TGCGCCAGCAGCCTGACAGAGACGCGCTACGAGCAGTACTTC. It specifies CASSLTETRYEQYF. The variable domain in full, completed from reference TRBV5-1 and TRBJ2-7, reads KAGVTQTPRYLIKTRGQQVTLSCSPISGHRSVSWYQQTPGQGLQFLFEYFSETQRNKGNFPGRFSGRQFSNSRSEMNVSTLELGDSALYLCASSLTETRYEQYFGPGTRLTVT.

In regard to this clonotype: At one boundary the junction diverges from the germline segment, which might be a read error. V usage is TRBV7-2 and J usage is TRBJ1-6, with D perhaps matching TRBD1 (6 bases). In germline, CDR1 is SGHTA, CDR2 FQGNSA. This CDR3 spans 13 amino acids. CDR3 sequence: CASSLEGDSSLHF. The CDR3 bases are TGTGCCAGCAGCTTAGAGGGGGATTCATCCCTCCACTTT.

Many counts were recorded for this clonotype. The CDR3 sequence: CASSKDRGSYNEQFF. The CDR3 DNA reads TGTGCCAGCAGTAAGGACAGGGGCTCCTACAATGAGCAGTTCTTC. V gene TRBV12-3 or TRBV12-4 combines with J gene TRBJ2-1; 9 bases agree with TRBD1. V dropped 5 bases and J dropped 0; count of bases not matched to a gene: 2. This CDR3 is built from 15 residues.

This clonotype was picked up a small number of times. The V gene is TRBV5-4, the J gene TRBJ2-7, with 9 bases that match TRBD2. The CDR3 length is 15 residues. The V gene's germline CDR1 is SGHNT and CDR2 YYREEE (reference sequence). V lost 4 bases to trimming and J lost 3 bases; unmatched junction nucleotides: 8. The CDR3 coding sequence is TGTGCCAGCAGCCAGGGACTAGCCTCAGGCTACGAGCAGTACTTC. Its protein product is CASSQGLASGYEQYF.

The CDR3 DNA sequence: TGCGCCAGCAGCCAAGGGGACAGGGAGTCTGAAGCTTTCTTT. It yields the protein CASSQGDRESEAFF. The rearrangement links TRBV4-1 to TRBJ1-1; 9 bases map to TRBD1. Germline CDR1 and CDR2: MGHRA and YSYEKL. CDR3 length: 14 amino acids. V lost 1 base to trimming and J lost 6 bases; unmatched junction nucleotides: 3.